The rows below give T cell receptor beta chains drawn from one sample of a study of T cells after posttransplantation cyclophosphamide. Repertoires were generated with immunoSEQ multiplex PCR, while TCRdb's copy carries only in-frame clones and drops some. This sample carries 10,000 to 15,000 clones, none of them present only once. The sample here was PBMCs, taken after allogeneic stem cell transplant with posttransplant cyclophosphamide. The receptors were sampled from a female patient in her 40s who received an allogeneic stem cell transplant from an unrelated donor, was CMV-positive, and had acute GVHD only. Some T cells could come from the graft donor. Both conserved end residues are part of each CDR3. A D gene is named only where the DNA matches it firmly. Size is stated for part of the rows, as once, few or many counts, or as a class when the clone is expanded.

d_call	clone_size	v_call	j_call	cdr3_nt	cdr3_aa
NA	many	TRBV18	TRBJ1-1	TGTGCCAGCTCCCAAGGACACCTGATGAACACTGAAGCTTTCTTT	CASSQGHLMNTEAFF
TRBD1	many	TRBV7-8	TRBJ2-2	TGTGCCAGCAGCCCAGGGGACAGTAACACCGGGGAGCTGTTTTTT	CASSPGDSNTGELFF
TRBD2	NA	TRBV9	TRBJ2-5	TGTGCCAGCAGCCCCCACCTAGCGGGAGTCGGGGAGACCCAGTACTTC	CASSPHLAGVGETQYF
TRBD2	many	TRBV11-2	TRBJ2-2	TGTGCCAGCAGTAGCGGGAGTAGGTTCACCGGGGAGCTGTTTTTT	CASSSGSRFTGELFF
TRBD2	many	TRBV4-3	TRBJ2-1	TGCGCCAGCAGTCAAAATAGCGGGGGGGATTACAATGAGCAGTTCTTC	CASSQNSGGDYNEQFF
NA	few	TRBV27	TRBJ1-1	TGCGCCAGCAGTCCCCTTCGACAGAGGAACACTGAAGCTTTCTTT	CASSPLRQRNTEAFF
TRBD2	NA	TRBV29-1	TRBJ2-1	TGCAGCGTAAACGGACTAGCGAAAAATGAGCAGTTCTTC	CSVNGLAKNEQFF
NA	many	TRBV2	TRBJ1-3	TGTGCCAGCAGTGAACTTCCGGCAGGGTCTGGAAACACCATATATTTT	CASSELPAGSGNTIYF
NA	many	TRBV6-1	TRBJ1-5	TGTGCCAGCAGGTTAAGGGGTCATCAGCCCCAGCATTTT	CASRLRGHQPQHF
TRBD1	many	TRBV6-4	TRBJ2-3	TGTGCCAGCAGTCTACTGGTGGGGACAGGGCCCACAGATACGCAGTATTTT	CASSLLVGTGPTDTQYF
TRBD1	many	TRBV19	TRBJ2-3	TGTGCCAGCTCGGTATCGGGACAGGTATCAGATACGCAGTATTTT	CASSVSGQVSDTQYF
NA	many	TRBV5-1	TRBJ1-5	TGCGCCAGCAGCTCCGACAAAAGCAATCAGCCCCAGCATTTT	CASSSDKSNQPQHF
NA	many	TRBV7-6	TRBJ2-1	TGTGCCAGCAGCTTAGTACCAGGAGGCTCCTACAATGAGCAGTTCTTC	CASSLVPGGSYNEQFF